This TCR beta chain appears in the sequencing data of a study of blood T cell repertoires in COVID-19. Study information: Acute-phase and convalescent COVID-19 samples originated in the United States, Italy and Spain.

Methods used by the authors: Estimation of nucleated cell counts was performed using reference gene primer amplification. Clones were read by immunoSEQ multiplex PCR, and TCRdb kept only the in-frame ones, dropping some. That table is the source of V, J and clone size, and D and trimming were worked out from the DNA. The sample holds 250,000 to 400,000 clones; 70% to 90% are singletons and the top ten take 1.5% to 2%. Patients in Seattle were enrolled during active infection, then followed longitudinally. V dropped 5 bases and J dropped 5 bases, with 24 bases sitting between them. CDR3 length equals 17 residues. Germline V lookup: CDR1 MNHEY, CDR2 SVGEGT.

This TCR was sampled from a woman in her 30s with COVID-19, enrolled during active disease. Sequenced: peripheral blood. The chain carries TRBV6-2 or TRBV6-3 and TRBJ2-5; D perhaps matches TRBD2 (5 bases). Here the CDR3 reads CASSHYGPILGGETQYF. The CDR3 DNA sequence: TGTGCCAGCAGTCACTACGGACCAATTTTGGGCGGGGAGACCCAGTACTTC.